This T cell receptor (beta chain) was captured by sequencing in a study of monozygotic twins with inflammatory bowel disease. Notes on the study in general: Differing immunosuppressive treatments may have added variability to patient repertoires. T cell subtypes were not distinguishable in this analysis.

In regard to this clonotype: Its target is unknown.

UMIs incorporating a 6-nucleotide sample barcode were appended by means of template switching. TCRdb derives one entry per CDR3 protein from the 5' RACE reads, leaving out DNA. The listing records 330,000 or so distinct CDR3 sequences. CDR1 is KGHDR and CDR2 is SFDVKD in the germline V gene. The CDR3 is 17 residues long. Specimen: blood. The receptor was derived from a human donor with ulcerative colitis or Crohn's disease, or a healthy co-twin of an affected twin (not recorded which). The gene calls are TRBV24-1 and TRBJ2-1; TCRdb lists TRBD1, though no DNA is available to test this call. This CDR3 reads CATSDLKGGTLHNEQFF.